These 2 T cell receptor beta chains originate from one sample sequenced in a study of beta chain features in type 1 diabetes (dated by TCRdb to 2016 to 2018). The library relied on the immunoSEQ multiplex PCR assay. The entire isolated RNA was reverse transcribed using the High Capacity cDNA Reverse Transcription Kit, and thus expressed TCRB transcripts were sequenced. Here the immuneACCESS table is served through TCRdb, limited to in-frame sequences with V and J called. Missing clones are a known gap in these copies; in checked studies unresolved V genes cover under half, and the rest lacks a known reason. For this sample there are some 150,000 clones; 6.9% appear just once. In total, the top ten clones hold 1.1% to 1.5% of the sample. Specimen: central memory CD4+ T cells from blood. The receptors were gathered from a woman in her 30s in good health.

This clone was picked up a small number of times. V gene TRBV6-1 combines with J gene TRBJ1-2; D gene ambiguous. This CDR3 spans 15 amino acids. V was shortened by 7 bases and J by 2 bases, with 17 bases between the two germline ends. CDR1 and CDR2 (germline): MNHNS, SASEGT. In DNA form, the CDR3 reads TGTGCCAGCATAAAACTGAGTGCGGCGAACTATGGCTACACCTTC. Amino acids: CASIKLSAANYGYTF.

This clone was counted ten times or more. V usage is TRBV6-5 and J usage is TRBJ2-7, with D possibly TRBD1 on 5 matching bases. CDR1 is MNHEY and CDR2 is SVGAGI in the germline V gene. V lost 0 bases to trimming and J lost 2 bases, with 14 bases between them. The CDR3 is 16 amino acids. The CDR3 bases are TGTGCCAGCAGTTACTCGAGTAACAGGCCCACCTACGAGCAGTACTTC. Encoded protein: CASSYSSNRPTYEQYF.